The entry below gives a single T cell receptor (beta chain) sequence along with its context. Its antigen remains unidentified. Trimming left V 5 bases short and J 4 bases short, with 14 bases between. From germline, CDR1 is SNHLY and CDR2 FYNNEI. There are 14 residues in the CDR3. Researchers ran the PCR with 60 Vbeta and 13 Jbeta primers. The assay was immunoSEQ multiplex PCR, and TCRdb's table has in-frame clones only and misses some. The sample has around 94,000 clones, less than 85% seen once. This sample was taken from a study of cytomegalovirus exposure and HLA in healthy donors. Points from the study as a whole: Diagnosis of cytomegalovirus status made by the classifier reportedly showed high specificity and sensitivity. Several V segments, TRBV6-2 and TRBV6-3 among them, could not be told apart and were dropped.

The chain employs TRBV2 and TRBJ2-5; weak D call: TRBD2 (6 bases). Sequenced: PBMCs. The clonotype originates from a woman aged 55-69 years in good health and CMV-seropositive. The CDR3 loop reads CASSSGTRAETQYF. The CDR3 DNA follows: TGTGCCAGCAGTTCAGGGACTCGCGCAGAGACCCAGTACTTC.